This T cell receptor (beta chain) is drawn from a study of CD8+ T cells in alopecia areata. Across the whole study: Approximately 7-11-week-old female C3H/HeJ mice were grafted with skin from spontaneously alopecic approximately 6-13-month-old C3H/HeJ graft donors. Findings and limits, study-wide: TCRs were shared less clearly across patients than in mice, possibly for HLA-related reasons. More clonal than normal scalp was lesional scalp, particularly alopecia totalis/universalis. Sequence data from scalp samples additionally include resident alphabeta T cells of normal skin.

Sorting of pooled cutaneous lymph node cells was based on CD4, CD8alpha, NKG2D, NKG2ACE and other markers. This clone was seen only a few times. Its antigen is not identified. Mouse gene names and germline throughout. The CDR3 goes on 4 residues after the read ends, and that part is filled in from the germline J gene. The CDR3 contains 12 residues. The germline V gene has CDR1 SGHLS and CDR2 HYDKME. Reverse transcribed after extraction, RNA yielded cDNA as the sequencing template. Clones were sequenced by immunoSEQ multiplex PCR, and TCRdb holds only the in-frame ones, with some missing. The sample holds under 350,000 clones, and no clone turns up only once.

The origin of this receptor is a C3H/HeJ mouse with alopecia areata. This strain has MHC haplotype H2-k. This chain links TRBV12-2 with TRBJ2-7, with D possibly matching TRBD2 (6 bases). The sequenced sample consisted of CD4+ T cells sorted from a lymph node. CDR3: CASSLGLYEQYF. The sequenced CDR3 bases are TGTGCCAGCTCTCTCGGACTGTAT.